Reported below is one TCR beta chain. The entry originates in a study of OX40 agonist ivuxolimab in advanced cancers. Study at large: Ivuxolimab, an antibody that agonizes OX40 (CD134), was administered to the patients. Checkpoint inhibitors had been given previously to under 50% of patients. Patients were treated with intravenous ivuxolimab, dosed at 0.01 to 10 mg/kg and infused every 2 weeks.

Germline CDR1 is ENHRY and CDR2 is SYGVKD. This CDR3 comprises 13 residues. Trimming cost V 6 bases and J 4 bases, with 12 bases left between them. The protocol was immunoSEQ multiplex PCR, while the TCRdb copy is restricted to in-frame clones and leaves out a portion. The repertoire holds about 82,000 clones, with about 85% as singletons. The sequence was collected from an adult with an advanced solid tumor such as melanoma, head and neck, liver or kidney cancer. The chain employs TRBV10-3 and TRBJ1-1, with D maybe TRBD1 (6 bases). This specimen was CD4+ or CD8+ T cells sorted from blood, taken in a trial of the OX40 agonist ivuxolimab. CDR3 region: CAISSTGTTEAFF. The CDR3 DNA follows: TGTGCCATCAGCTCCACAGGGACCACTGAAGCTTTCTTT.